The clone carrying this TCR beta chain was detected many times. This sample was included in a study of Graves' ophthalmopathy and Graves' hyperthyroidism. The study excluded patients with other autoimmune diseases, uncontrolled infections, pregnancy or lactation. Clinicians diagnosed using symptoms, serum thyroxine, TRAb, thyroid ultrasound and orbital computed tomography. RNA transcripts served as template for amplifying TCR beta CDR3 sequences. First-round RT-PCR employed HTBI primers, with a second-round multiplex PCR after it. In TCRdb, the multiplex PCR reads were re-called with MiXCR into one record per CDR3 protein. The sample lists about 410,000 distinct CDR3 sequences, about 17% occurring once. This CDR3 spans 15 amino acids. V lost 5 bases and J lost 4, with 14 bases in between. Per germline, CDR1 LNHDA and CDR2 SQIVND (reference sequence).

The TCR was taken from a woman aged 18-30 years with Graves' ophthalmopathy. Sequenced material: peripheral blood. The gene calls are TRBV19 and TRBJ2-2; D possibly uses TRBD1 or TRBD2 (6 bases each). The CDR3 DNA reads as TGTGCCAGTAGTCGTAACTGGGGGGCCACCGGGGAGCTGTTTTTT. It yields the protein CASSRNWGATGELFF.